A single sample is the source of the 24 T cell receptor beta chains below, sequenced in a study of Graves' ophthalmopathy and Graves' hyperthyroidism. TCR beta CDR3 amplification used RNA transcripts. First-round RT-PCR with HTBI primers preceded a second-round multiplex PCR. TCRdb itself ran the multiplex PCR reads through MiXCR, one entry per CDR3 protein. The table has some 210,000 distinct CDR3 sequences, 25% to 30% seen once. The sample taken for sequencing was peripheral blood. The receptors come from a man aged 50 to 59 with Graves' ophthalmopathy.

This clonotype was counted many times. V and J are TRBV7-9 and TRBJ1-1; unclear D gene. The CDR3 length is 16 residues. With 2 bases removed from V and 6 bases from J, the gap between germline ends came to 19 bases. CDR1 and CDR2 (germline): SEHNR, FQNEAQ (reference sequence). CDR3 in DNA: TGTGCCAGCAGCTTAAACGCGGGTGGGCGCGCGGCTGAAGCTTTCTTT. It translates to CASSLNAGGRAAEAFF.

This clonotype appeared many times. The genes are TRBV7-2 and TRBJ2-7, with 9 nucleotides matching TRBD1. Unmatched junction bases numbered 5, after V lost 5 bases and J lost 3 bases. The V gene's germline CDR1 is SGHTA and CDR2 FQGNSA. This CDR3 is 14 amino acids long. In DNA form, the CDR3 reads TGTGCCAGCAGCCTCGGGACAGGGTTCTACGAGCAGTACTTC. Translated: CASSLGTGFYEQYF.

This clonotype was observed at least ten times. The CDR3 sequence is CASSVKPSYEQYF. The CDR3 nucleotides read TGTGCCAGCAGTGTAAAACCCTCCTACGAGCAGTACTTC. The V and J genes are TRBV27 and TRBJ2-7; no clear D gene. Germline CDR1 MNHEY, CDR2 SMNVEV (reference sequence). CDR3 length: 13 residues. Between the trimmed V and J ends, which lost 5 bases and 0 bases, there was a span of 8 bases.

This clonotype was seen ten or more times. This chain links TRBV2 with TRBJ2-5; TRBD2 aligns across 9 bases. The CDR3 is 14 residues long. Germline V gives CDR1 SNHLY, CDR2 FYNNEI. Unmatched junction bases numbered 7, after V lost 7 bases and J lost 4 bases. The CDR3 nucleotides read TGTGCCAGCAAGGGCGGGAGGGCCGCAGAGACCCAGTACTTC. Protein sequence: CASKGGRAAETQYF. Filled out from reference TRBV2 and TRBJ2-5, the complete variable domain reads EPEVTQTPSHQVTQMGQEVILRCVPISNHLYFYWYRQILGQKVEFLVSFYNNEISEKSEIFDDQFSVERPDGSNFTLKIRSTKLEDSAMYFCASKGGRAAETQYFGPGTRLLVL.

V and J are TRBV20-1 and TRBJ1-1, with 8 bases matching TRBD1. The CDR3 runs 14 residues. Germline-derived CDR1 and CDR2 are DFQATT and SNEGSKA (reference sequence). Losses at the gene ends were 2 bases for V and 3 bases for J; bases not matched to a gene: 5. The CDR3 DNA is TGCAGTGCTAGACCGGGACAGGCCCACACTGAAGCTTTCTTT. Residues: CSARPGQAHTEAFF.

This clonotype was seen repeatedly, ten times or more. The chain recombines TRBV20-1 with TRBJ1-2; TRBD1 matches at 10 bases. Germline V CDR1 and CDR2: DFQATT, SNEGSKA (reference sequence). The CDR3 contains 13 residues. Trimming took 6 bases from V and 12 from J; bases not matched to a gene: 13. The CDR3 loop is CSAEGGQGRLNTF. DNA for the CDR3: TGCAGTGCCGAGGGGGGACAGGGGCGGTTGAACACCTTC.

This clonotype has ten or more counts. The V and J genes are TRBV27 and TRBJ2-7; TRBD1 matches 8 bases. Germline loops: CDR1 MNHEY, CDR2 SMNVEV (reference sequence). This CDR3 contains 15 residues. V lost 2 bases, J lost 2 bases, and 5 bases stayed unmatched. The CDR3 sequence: CASSLGEQGAYEQYF. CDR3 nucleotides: TGTGCCAGCAGTTTAGGGGAACAGGGGGCCTACGAGCAGTACTTC.

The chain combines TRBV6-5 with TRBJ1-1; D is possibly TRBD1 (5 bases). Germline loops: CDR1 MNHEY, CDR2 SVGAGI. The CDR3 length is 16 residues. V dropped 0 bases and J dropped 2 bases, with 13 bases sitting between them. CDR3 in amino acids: CASSYSGGLSNTEAFF. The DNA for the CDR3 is TGTGCCAGCAGTTACTCCGGGGGGTTGAGCAACACTGAAGCTTTCTTT.

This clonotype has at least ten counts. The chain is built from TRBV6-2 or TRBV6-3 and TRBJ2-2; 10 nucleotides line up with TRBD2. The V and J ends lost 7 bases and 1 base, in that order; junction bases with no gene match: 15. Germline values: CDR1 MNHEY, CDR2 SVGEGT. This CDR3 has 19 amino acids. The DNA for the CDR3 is TGTGCCAGCAACCCAGCGGGAGGGCCCGGACCTAAGAACACCGGGGAGCTGTTTTTT. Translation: CASNPAGGPGPKNTGELFF.

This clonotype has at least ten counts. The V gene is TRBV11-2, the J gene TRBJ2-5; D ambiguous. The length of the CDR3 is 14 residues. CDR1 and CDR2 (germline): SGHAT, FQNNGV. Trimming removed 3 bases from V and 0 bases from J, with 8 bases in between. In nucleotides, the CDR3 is TGTGCCAGCAGCTTTTTGGGGTACCAAGAGACCCAGTACTTC. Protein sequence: CASSFLGYQETQYF.

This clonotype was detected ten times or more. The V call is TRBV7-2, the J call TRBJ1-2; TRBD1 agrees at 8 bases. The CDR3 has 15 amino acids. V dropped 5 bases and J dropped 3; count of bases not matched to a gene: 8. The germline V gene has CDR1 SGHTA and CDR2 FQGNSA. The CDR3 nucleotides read TGTGCCAGCAGCCCTCGGACAGGGAGCGACTATGGCTACACCTTC. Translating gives CASSPRTGSDYGYTF. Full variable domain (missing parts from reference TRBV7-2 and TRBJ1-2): GAGVSQSPSNKVTEKGKDVELRCDPISGHTALYWYRQSLGQGLEFLIYFQGNSAPDKSGLPSDRFSAERTGGSVSTLTIQRTQQEDSAVYLCASSPRTGSDYGYTFGSGTRLTVV.

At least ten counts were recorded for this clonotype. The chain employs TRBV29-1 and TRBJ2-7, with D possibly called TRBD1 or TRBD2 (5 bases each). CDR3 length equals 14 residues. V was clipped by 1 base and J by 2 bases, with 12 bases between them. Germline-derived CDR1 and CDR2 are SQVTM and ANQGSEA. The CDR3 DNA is TGCAGCGTTGAAGGGGACCGAAATACCTACGAGCAGTACTTC. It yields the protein CSVEGDRNTYEQYF.

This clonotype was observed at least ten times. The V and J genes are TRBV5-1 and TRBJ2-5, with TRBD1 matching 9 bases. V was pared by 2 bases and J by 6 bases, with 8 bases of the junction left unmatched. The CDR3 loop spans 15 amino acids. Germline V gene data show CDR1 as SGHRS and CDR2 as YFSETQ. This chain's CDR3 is CASSFHTGGIKTQYF. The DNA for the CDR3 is TGCGCCAGCAGCTTTCACACAGGGGGCATAAAGACCCAGTACTTC.

Written as DNA, the CDR3 is TGTGCCACCAGCAGAGATCTCGGGCGGACTGAAGCTTTCTTT. Amino acid sequence: CATSRDLGRTEAFF. This chain joins TRBV15 and TRBJ1-1; unclear D gene. The CDR3 sequence is 14 residues long. Trimming left V 0 bases short and J 5 bases short, with 10 bases between. Germline V CDR1 and CDR2: LNHNV, YYDKDF (reference sequence).

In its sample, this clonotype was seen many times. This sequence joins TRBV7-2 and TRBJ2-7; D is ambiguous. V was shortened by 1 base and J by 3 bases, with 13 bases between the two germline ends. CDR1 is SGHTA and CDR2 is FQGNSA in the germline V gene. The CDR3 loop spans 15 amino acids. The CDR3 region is CASSLEGFTHYEQYF. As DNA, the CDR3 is TGTGCCAGCAGCTTAGAAGGCTTTACCCACTACGAGCAGTACTTC.

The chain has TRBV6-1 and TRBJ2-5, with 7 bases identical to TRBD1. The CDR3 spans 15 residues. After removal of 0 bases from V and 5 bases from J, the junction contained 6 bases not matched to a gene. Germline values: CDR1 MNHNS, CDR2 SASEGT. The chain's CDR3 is CASSEATGQWETQYF. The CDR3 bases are TGTGCCAGCAGTGAAGCCACGGGACAGTGGGAGACCCAGTACTTC.

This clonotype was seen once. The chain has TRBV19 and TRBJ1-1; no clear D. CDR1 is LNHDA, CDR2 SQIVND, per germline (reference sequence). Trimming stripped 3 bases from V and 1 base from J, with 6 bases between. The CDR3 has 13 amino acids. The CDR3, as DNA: TGTGCCAGTAGTATCGGGGAGAACACTGAAGCTTTCTTT. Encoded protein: CASSIGENTEAFF.

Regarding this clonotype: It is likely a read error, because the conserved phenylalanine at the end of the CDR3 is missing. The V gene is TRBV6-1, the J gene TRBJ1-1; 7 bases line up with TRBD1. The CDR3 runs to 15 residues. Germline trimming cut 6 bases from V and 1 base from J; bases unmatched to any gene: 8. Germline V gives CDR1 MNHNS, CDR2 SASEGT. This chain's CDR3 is CASRRGGAENTEAFL. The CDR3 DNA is TGTGCCAGCAGACGAGGGGGCGCGGAGAACACTGAAGCTTTCCTT.

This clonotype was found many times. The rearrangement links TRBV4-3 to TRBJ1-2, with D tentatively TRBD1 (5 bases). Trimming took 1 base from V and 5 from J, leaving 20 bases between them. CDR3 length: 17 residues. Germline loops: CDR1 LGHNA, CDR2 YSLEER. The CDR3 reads CASSQGGRDQTIYGYTF. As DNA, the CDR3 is TGCGCCAGCAGCCAAGGGGGCCGGGACCAAACAATATATGGCTACACCTTC.

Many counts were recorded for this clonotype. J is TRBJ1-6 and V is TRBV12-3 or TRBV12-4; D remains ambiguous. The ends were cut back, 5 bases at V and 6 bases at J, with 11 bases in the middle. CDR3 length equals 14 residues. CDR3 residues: CASSLSVSNSPLHF. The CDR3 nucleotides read TGTGCCAGCAGTCTCAGCGTGTCTAATTCACCCCTCCACTTT.

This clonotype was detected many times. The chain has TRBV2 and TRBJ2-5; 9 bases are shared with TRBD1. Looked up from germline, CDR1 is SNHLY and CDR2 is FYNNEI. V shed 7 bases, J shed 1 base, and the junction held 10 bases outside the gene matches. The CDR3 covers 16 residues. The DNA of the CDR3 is TGTGCCAGCAACGGAGGACAGGGGCGAACCCAAGAGACCCAGTACTTC. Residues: CASNGGQGRTQETQYF.

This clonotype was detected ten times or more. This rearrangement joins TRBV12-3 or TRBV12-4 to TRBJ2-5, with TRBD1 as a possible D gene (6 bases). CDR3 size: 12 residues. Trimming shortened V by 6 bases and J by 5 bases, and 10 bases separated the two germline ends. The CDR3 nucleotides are TGTGCCAGCAGACAGGGAAGGGAGACCCAGTACTTC. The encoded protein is CASRQGRETQYF.

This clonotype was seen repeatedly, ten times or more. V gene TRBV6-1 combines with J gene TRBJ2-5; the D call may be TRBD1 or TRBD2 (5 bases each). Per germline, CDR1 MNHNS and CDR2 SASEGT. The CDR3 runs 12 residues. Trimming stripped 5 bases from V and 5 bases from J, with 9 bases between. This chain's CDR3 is CASSRGTETQYF. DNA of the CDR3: TGTGCCAGCAGTCGAGGGACGGAGACCCAGTACTTC.

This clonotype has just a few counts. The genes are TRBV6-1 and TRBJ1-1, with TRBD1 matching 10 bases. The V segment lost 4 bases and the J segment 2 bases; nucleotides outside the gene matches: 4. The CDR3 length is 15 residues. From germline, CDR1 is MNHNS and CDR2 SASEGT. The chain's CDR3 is CASSGTGGVNTEAFF. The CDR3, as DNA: TGTGCCAGCAGTGGGACAGGGGGTGTTAACACTGAAGCTTTCTTT.